The T cell receptor (beta chain) under discussion was sequenced for a study of T cells in Graves' hyperthyroidism and ophthalmopathy. Study-level results: Through a model of 13 V-J features, ophthalmopathy was separated from stable hyperthyroidism. Expanded thyroid clonotypes (above 0.001) were mostly also found in blood.

RNA transcripts were the template for amplifying TCR beta CDR3 regions. When the TCR CDR3 underwent first-round RT-PCR, the HTBI primer set was used. TCRdb ran MiXCR on the multiplex PCR reads and lists one entry per CDR3 protein. The table lists roughly 290,000 distinct CDR3 sequences, roughly 15% of them singletons, with 7.9% in the top ten. This clonotype came up many times. Its specificity is unknown. This TCR derives from a woman between 40 and 50 years old with Graves' hyperthyroidism. The sample comprised blood.

The CDR3 coding sequence is TGTGCCAGCAGCGCCGGGACAGGGGGATACGAGCAGTACTTC. The encoded protein is CASSAGTGGYEQYF. The J gene is TRBJ2-7, the V gene TRBV9; 11 nucleotides match TRBD1. CDR1 and CDR2 (germline): SGDLS, YYNGEE. Trimming at V came to 3 bases and at J to 4 bases, leaving 3 bases not matched to a gene. The CDR3 loop spans 14 amino acids.